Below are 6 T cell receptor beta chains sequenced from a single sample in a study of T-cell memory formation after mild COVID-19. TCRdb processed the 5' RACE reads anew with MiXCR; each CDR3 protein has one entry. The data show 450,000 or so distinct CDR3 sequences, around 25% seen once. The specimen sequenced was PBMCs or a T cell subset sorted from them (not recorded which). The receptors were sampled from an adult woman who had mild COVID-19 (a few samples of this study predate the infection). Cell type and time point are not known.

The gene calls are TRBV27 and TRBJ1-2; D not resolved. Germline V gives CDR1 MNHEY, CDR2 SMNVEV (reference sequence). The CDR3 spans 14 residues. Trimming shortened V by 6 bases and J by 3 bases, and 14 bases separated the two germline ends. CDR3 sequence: CASSWGGPDYGYTF. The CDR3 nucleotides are TGTGCCAGCAGCTGGGGAGGGCCTGACTATGGCTACACCTTC.

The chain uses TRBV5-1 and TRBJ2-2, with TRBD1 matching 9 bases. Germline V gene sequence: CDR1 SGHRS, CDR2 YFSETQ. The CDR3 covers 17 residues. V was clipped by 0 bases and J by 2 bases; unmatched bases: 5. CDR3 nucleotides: TGCGCCAGCAGCTTGGGACCCACAGGGGGCAACACCGGGGAGCTGTTTTTT. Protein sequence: CASSLGPTGGNTGELFF.

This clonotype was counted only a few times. CDR3 sequence reads: CASRGGIDTQYF. The CDR3 nucleotides are TGCGCCAGCAGAGGTGGGATAGATACGCAGTATTTT. The rearrangement uses TRBV5-1 and TRBJ2-3, with no clear D. This CDR3 has 12 residues. The germline V gene has CDR1 SGHRS and CDR2 YFSETQ. The germline V and J ends were trimmed by 5 bases and 5 bases, with 9 bases remaining between them.

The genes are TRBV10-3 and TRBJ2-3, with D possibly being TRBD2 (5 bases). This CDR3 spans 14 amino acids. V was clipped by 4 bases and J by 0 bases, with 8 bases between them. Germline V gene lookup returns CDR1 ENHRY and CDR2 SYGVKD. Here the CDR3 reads CAISAAESTDTQYF. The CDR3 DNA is TGTGCCATCAGTGCAGCGGAAAGCACAGATACGCAGTATTTT.

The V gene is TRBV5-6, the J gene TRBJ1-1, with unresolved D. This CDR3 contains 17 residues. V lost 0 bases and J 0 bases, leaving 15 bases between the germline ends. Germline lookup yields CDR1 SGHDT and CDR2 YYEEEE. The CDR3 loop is CASSLEGGTAMNTEAFF. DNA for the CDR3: TGTGCCAGCAGCTTGGAAGGCGGAACAGCCATGAACACTGAAGCTTTCTTT.

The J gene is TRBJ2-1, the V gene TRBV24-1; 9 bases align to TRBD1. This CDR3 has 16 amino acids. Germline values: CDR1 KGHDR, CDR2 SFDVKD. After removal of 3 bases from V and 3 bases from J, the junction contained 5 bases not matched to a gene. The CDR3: CATSDPDRGVYNEQFF. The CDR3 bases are TGTGCCACCAGTGATCCGGACAGGGGAGTCTACAATGAGCAGTTCTTC.